This entry describes one T cell receptor beta chain. Its specificity is not known. The sample comes from a study of cytomegalovirus exposure and HLA in healthy donors. General study points: Rarity held for most TCR sequences, but there were some public TCRs that occurred in many donors.

It was with 60 Vbeta and 13 Jbeta primers that the PCR ran. Produced via immunoSEQ multiplex PCR; TCRdb's table is partial and in-frame only. The repertoire holds 85,000 to 120,000 clones, more than 70% seen once, with roughly 8.9% in the top ten. CDR1 is MDHEN, CDR2 SYDVKM, per germline. The junction had 8 bases not matched to a gene; V was cut back by 3 bases and J by 5 bases. The CDR3 length is 15 residues. Sequencing was performed on PBMCs. The origin of this receptor is a male donor in good health and CMV-seropositive. V and J are TRBV28 and TRBJ1-1; 8 nucleotides line up with TRBD1. The CDR3 is CASSFMTGAATEAFF. CDR3 nucleotide sequence: TGTGCCAGCAGTTTCATGACAGGGGCGGCTACTGAAGCTTTCTTT.